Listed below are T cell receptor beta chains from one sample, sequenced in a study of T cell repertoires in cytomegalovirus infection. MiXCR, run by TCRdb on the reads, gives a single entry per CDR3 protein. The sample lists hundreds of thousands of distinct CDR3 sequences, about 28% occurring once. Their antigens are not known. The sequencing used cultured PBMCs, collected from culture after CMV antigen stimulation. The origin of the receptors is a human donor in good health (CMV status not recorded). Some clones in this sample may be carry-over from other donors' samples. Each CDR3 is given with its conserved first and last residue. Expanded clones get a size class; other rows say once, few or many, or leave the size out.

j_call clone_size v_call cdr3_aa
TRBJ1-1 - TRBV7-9 CASSFGGGGRQNTEAFF
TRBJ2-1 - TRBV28 CASSLVRGPNNEQFF
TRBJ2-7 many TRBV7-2 CASSSLYEQYF
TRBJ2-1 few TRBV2 CASSALTGGNEQFF
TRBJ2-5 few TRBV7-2 CASSSTGLRGGQETQYF
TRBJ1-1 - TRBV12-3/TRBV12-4 CASSYPVANTEAFF
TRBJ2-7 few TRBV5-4 CASSPVSGRASYEQYF
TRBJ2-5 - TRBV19 CASSTPGLRSQETQYF
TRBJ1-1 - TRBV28 CASRPTGARSTEAFF
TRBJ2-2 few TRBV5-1 CASNLGNTGELFF
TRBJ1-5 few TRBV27 CASRNREGQPQHF
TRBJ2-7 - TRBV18 CASSRSGGSNEQYF
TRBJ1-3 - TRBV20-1 CSARDRTSGNTIYF
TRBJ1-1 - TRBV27 CASSSKTGRVAFF
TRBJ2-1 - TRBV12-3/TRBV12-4 CASSHLMTLAGGNNEQFF
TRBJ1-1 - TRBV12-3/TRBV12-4 CASSWGGPTEAFF
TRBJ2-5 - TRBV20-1 CSARRTSGEETQYF
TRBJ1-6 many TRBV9 CASSPRQGGSPLHF
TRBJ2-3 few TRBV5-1 CASSFGAARTDTQYF
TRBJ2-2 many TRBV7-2 CASSPVLAGELFF
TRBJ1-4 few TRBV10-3 CAIRGDGINEKLFF
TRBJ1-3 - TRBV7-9 CASSLPADRAFYSPGNTIYF
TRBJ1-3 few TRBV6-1 CASRRQGDENTIYF
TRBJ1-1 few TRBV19 CASTIPKIPGRRSEAFF
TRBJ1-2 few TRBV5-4 CASSLTGLPKEGYTF
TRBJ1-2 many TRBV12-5 CASGDTLQVNYGYTF
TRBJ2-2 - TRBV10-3 CAIRGTPTNTGELFF
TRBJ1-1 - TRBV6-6 CASSPDPPLGRNTEAFF
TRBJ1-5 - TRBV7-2 CASSSKDSLNQPQHF
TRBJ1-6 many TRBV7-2 CASSLDRVNSPLHF
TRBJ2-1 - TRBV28 CASNPPGRGEQFF
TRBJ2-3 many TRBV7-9 CASRSAGVSTDTQYF
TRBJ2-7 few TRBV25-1 CASSGRPAYEQYF
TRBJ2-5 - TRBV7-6 CASSHQQGAETQYF
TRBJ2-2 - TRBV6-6 CASHRTYTGELFF
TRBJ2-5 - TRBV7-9 CASSSRGGEETQYF
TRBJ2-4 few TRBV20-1 CSAKRGSAKNIQYF
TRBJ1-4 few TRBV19 CASSGWGPVGTNEKLFF
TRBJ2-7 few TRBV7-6 CASSLTGVPYEQYF
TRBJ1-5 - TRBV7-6 CASSFGISQPQHF
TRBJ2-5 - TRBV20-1 CSARVLGQETQYF
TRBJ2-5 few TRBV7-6 CASSSRRPTETQYF
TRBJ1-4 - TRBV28 CASSSPPEGFEKLFF
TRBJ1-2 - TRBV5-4 CASSLLQGVSGYTF
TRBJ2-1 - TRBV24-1 CATSDSTSGRNNEQFF
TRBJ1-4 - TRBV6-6 CASSAYSNEKLFF
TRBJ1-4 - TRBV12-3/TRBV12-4 CASRRNLGTGINEKLFF
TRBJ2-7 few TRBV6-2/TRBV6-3 CASRSLQVYSYEQYF
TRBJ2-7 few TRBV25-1 CASSDVSGGQYF
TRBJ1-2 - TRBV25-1 CASKAGGGSDTF
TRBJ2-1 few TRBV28 CASSSDPMFF
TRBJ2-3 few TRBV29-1 CSWNDPGDTQYF
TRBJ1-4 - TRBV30 CAWSARQGPNGKLFF
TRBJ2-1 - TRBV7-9 CASSSAGMTGDNEQFF
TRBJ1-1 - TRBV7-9 CASSRDKGIYLATEAFF